The 18 T cell receptor beta chains reported below all come from one sample, sequenced in a study of blood T cell repertoires in COVID-19 (dated by TCRdb to the early 2020s). The library was produced with the immunoSEQ multiplex PCR assay. Not all clones reach the TCRdb copy of this immuneACCESS table, which keeps in-frame sequences only. Checked studies attribute under half of the gap to unresolved V genes and leave the rest unexplained. A total of approximately 200,000 clones appear in this sample, about 81% of them only once. About 9% of the sample is in the top ten clones. Sequencing was carried out using PBMCs or T cells enriched from blood (not recorded which). The receptors here all came from a man aged 40-49 years who had recovered from COVID-19.

V usage is TRBV4-2 and J usage is TRBJ2-7; TRBD1 is a possible D gene (7 bases). Trimming left V 5 bases short and J 4 bases short, with 15 bases between. This CDR3 region has 14 residues. Germline CDR1 and CDR2: LGHNA and YNFKEQ. The chain's CDR3 is CASSSGGNSYEQYF. Here the CDR3 DNA reads TGTGCCAGCAGCTCAGGGGGGAATTCGTACGAGCAGTACTTC.

The chain couples TRBV5-1 to TRBJ2-7; no firm D call. With 2 bases removed from V and 0 bases from J, the gap between germline ends came to 3 bases. Per germline, CDR1 SGHRS and CDR2 YFSETQ. The CDR3 totals 12 residues. This CDR3 reads CASSFNSYEQYF. The CDR3 DNA sequence: TGCGCCAGCAGCTTTAACTCCTACGAGCAGTACTTC.

The chain links TRBV5-1 to TRBJ2-3, with 7 nucleotides matching TRBD2. With V trimmed by 5 bases and J by 3 bases, 9 bases remained unmatched. The germline CDR1 and CDR2 sequences are SGHRS and YFSETQ. This CDR3 is 15 amino acids long. CDR3: CASRDTAGPTDTQYF. The CDR3 region has the DNA TGCGCCAGCAGAGACACAGCGGGACCTACAGATACGCAGTATTTT.

The V gene is TRBV7-8, the J gene TRBJ2-5, with 14 nucleotides matching TRBD2. Germline CDR1 and CDR2: SGHVS and FQNEAQ. J lost 5 bases, V lost 3 bases, and 14 bases had no gene match. This CDR3 has 19 amino acids. The CDR3 sequence: CASSFPTSGRVLRQETQYF. The DNA for the CDR3 is TGTGCCAGCAGCTTCCCGACTAGCGGGAGGGTCCTAAGGCAGGAGACCCAGTACTTC. Based on the CDR3 plus reference TRBV7-8 and TRBJ2-5, the full variable domain is GAGVSQSPRYKVAKRGQDVALRCDPISGHVSLFWYQQALGQGPEFLTYFQNEAQLDKSGLPSDRFFAERPEGSVSTLKIQRTQQEDSAVYLCASSFPTSGRVLRQETQYFGPGTRLLVL.

As regards this clone: The junction and the germline gene differ at one end; a read error may be behind it. The rearrangement joins TRBV18 to TRBJ1-1, with 8 nucleotides matching TRBD1. Germline lookup yields CDR1 KGHSH and CDR2 LQKENI. The CDR3 covers 13 residues. For the CDR3, the DNA is TGTGCCAGCTCACCCGAACGACAGGGGACGGCGGTCTTT. Translating it yields CASSPERQGTAVF.

The chain uses TRBV4-1 and TRBJ1-5; tentatively, D is TRBD1 (6 bases). Germline CDR1 is MGHRA and CDR2 is YSYEKL. The CDR3 has 15 residues. V was trimmed by 5 bases and J by 0 bases, leaving 11 bases between them. CDR3 DNA sequence: TGCGCCAGCAGCACCCGACAGGATAGCAATCAGCCCCAGCATTTT. It yields the protein CASSTRQDSNQPQHF.

This chain connects TRBV30 to TRBJ1-2; TRBD1 might be the D (6 bases). CDR1 is GTSNPN, CDR2 SVGIG, per germline (reference sequence). The CDR3 consists of 13 residues. The ends were cut back, 2 bases at V and 5 bases at J, with 12 bases in the middle. CDR3 nucleotides: TGTGCCTGGAGTCTGACAGGCGGGTATGGCTACACCTTC. Translation gives CAWSLTGGYGYTF.

V is TRBV11-2 and J is TRBJ2-7; 7 bases are shared with TRBD2. Germline CDR1 and CDR2: SGHAT and FQNNGV. This CDR3 region has 15 residues. The ends lost 5 bases at V and 2 bases at J; junction bases unmatched: 9. The CDR3 DNA is TGTGCCAGCAGCCTCACCGGGACTACCCCCTACGAGCAGTACTTC. This sequence encodes CASSLTGTTPYEQYF.

Here the CDR3 reads CSVDRPLGGQVTEAFF. CDR3 bases: TGCAGCGTCGACCGCCCCTTGGGGGGGCAGGTGACTGAAGCTTTCTTT. This rearrangement joins TRBV29-1 to TRBJ1-1; D possibly corresponds to TRBD1 (6 bases). Trimming removed 6 bases from V and 5 bases from J, with 25 bases in between. The CDR3 has 16 residues. Germline V gives CDR1 SQVTM, CDR2 ANQGSEA.

This chain links TRBV24-1 with TRBJ2-3, with D uncertain. The CDR3 covers 13 residues. The V end was cut by 4 bases, the J end by 0 bases, with 4 bases between. CDR1 KGHDR and CDR2 SFDVKD come from the germline V gene. The CDR3 reads CATSDASTDTQYF. In DNA form, the CDR3 reads TGTGCCACCAGTGACGCGAGCACAGATACGCAGTATTTT.

Worth noting for this clone: A read error is possible here, since a much larger clone lies one base away. Other nucleotide sequences in the sample specify the same CDR3. V and J are TRBV6-5 and TRBJ1-2; D not certain. CDR3 length equals 11 residues. Germline-derived CDR1 and CDR2 are MNHEY and SVGAGI. Trimming pared 2 bases from V and 7 bases from J, leaving 5 bases between. The chain's CDR3 is CASSYRGGYTF. As DNA, the CDR3 is TGTGCCAGCAGTTACCGGGGTGGCTACACCTTC.

J is TRBJ1-6 and V is TRBV6-1, with 7 nucleotides matching TRBD1. J was trimmed by 7 bases and V by 3 bases; bases with no gene match: 9. This CDR3 is built from 16 residues. Germline CDR1 MNHNS, CDR2 SASEGT. The CDR3 DNA follows: TGTGCCAGCAGTGACATGGCCAGGGGGGTAAATTCACCCCTCCACTTT. Amino acid sequence: CASSDMARGVNSPLHF.

The J gene is TRBJ2-7, the V gene TRBV4-1, with D possibly matching TRBD2 (7 bases). CDR1 and CDR2 (germline): MGHRA, YSYEKL. The CDR3 totals 15 residues. Trimming took off 0 bases at V and 7 bases at J, with 16 bases between the two ends. CDR3 protein: CASSQDIGGRSEQYF. In DNA form, the CDR3 reads TGCGCCAGCAGCCAAGATATCGGGGGGCGCAGTGAGCAGTACTTC.

This clone was counted only a few times. The chain uses TRBV7-9 and TRBJ1-2; 7 positions match TRBD1. With V trimmed by 4 bases and J by 4 bases, 6 bases remained unmatched. Germline CDR1 and CDR2: SEHNR and FQNEAQ (reference sequence). The CDR3 has 14 amino acids. CDR3 sequence: CASSSEGAVYGYTF. Here the CDR3 DNA reads TGTGCCAGCAGCTCGGAGGGGGCCGTCTATGGCTACACCTTC.

The genes are TRBV14 and TRBJ1-2; a weak D match, TRBD1 (6 bases). V was cut by 4 bases and J by 7 bases, with 13 bases left in between. Germline CDR1 is SGHDN and CDR2 is FVKESK. The CDR3 is 13 amino acids. CDR3: CASSPTGRGGYTF. The CDR3 nucleotides read TGTGCCAGCAGCCCTACAGGGAGGGGTGGCTACACCTTC.

This chain uses TRBV5-1 with TRBJ1-2; D gene unclear. In germline, CDR1 is SGHRS, CDR2 YFSETQ. CDR3 length: 14 residues. V lost 0 bases to trimming and J lost 3 bases, with 9 bases between them. CDR3 residues: CASSLGQEYYGYTF. The DNA of the CDR3 is TGCGCCAGCAGCTTGGGACAAGAATACTATGGCTACACCTTC. The full variable domain, in which reference TRBV5-1 and TRBJ1-2 provide the parts outside the CDR3, is KAGVTQTPRYLIKTRGQQVTLSCSPISGHRSVSWYQQTPGQGLQFLFEYFSETQRNKGNFPGRFSGRQFSNSRSEMNVSTLELGDSALYLCASSLGQEYYGYTFGSGTRLTVV.

The chain joins TRBV5-1 to TRBJ1-5; 7 bases align to TRBD1. The V segment lost 4 bases and the J segment 4 bases; nucleotides outside the gene matches: 5. The CDR3 has 14 amino acids. CDR1 is SGHRS and CDR2 is YFSETQ in the germline V gene. The CDR3 DNA follows: TGCGCCAGCAGCCCCGGGACAGATAATCAGCCCCAGCATTTT. Translation gives CASSPGTDNQPQHF. Supplemented by reference TRBV5-1 and TRBJ1-5, the full variable domain reads KAGVTQTPRYLIKTRGQQVTLSCSPISGHRSVSWYQQTPGQGLQFLFEYFSETQRNKGNFPGRFSGRQFSNSRSEMNVSTLELGDSALYLCASSPGTDNQPQHFGDGTRLSIL.

The genes are TRBV7-9 and TRBJ2-3, with D perhaps matching TRBD1 (6 bases). The V end was cut by 7 bases, the J end by 2 bases, with 13 bases between. Looked up from germline, CDR1 is SEHNR and CDR2 is FQNEAQ (reference sequence). CDR3 length equals 14 residues. CDR3 protein: CASTGTYLTDTQYF. The CDR3 region has the DNA TGTGCCAGCACGGGGACATATCTCACAGATACGCAGTATTTT.